This TCR beta chain originates from a study of monozygotic twins with inflammatory bowel disease. Notes on the study in general: The study supported no single strong signal or clonotype linked to IBD. Versus healthy twins, IBD patients showed fewer clonotypes shared with others, especially with disease activity.

With respect to this clonotype: The antigen remains unidentified.

Reprocessing the 5' RACE reads, TCRdb reports a single entry for every CDR3 protein and omits DNA. In total, the table holds 350,000 to 500,000 distinct CDR3 sequences. The clonotype originates from a human donor with ulcerative colitis or Crohn's disease, or a healthy co-twin of an affected twin (not recorded which). The source material was blood.

The CDR3 sequence: CASSKDREAFF. The V and J genes are TRBV7-9 and TRBJ1-1; TCRdb's D gene call, TRBD1, goes unchecked for lack of DNA. The germline gives CDR1 SEHNR, CDR2 FQNEAQ (reference sequence). This CDR3 has 11 residues.